These 13 T cell receptor beta chains were all obtained from the same sample, sequenced in a study of T cell responses to AZD1222 COVID-19 vaccine. Sequencing used immunoSEQ multiplex PCR; TCRdb keeps in-frame clones, though not all of them. The sample has about 110,000 clones; approximately 90% are singletons. This sample comprised peripheral blood, obtained on day 0 of MenACWY control vaccination. The receptors stem from an adult in good health.

The chain is built from TRBV6-5 and TRBJ2-3, with 9 bases aligning to TRBD1. Germline values: CDR1 MNHEY, CDR2 SVGAGI. The CDR3 is 15 amino acids. V lost 10 bases and J lost 0; bases outside the gene matches: 8. In nucleotides, the CDR3 is TGTGCCACCACAACCGGGACAGGGAGCACAGATACGCAGTATTTT. It codes for CATTTGTGSTDTQYF.

This clone was seen only once. This sequence joins TRBV10-1 and TRBJ2-7; TRBD2 is a possible D gene (5 bases). The CDR3 has 13 residues. CDR1 is WNHNN and CDR2 is SYGVQD in the germline V gene (reference sequence). Trimming removed 6 bases from V and 6 bases from J, with 15 bases in between. The CDR3 DNA reads TGCGCCAGCAGCCTTGCAGCGGTGTCCGAGCAGTACTTC. Protein product: CASSLAAVSEQYF.

This chain links TRBV12-3 or TRBV12-4 with TRBJ1-3; D not certain. V lost 4 bases and J 3 bases, leaving 7 bases between the germline ends. CDR3 size: 13 residues. The CDR3 DNA is TGTGCCAGCAGTTCACTTATTGGAAACACCATATATTTT. This sequence encodes CASSSLIGNTIYF.

The J gene is TRBJ1-4, the V gene TRBV18; 8 bases line up with TRBD1. The CDR3 has 16 residues. Germline lookup yields CDR1 KGHSH and CDR2 LQKENI. V was pared by 3 bases and J by 0 bases, with 3 bases of the junction left unmatched. In nucleotides, the CDR3 is TGTGCCAGCTCACCCTTACAGGGGGCAACTAATGAAAAACTGTTTTTT. Amino acid sequence: CASSPLQGATNEKLFF. Drawing the rest from reference TRBV18 and TRBJ1-4, the complete variable domain is NAGVMQNPRHLVRRRGQEARLRCSPMKGHSHVYWYRQLPEEGLKFMVYLQKENIIDESGMPKERFSAEFPKEGPSILRIQQVVRGDSAAYFCASSPLQGATNEKLFFGSGTQLSVL.

The rearrangement joins TRBV30 to TRBJ1-1; TRBD1 matches 7 bases. The CDR3 sequence is 16 residues long. CDR1 and CDR2 (germline): GTSNPN, SVGIG (reference sequence). With 2 bases clipped from V and 0 bases from J, the junction kept 9 bases outside the gene matches. Written as DNA, the CDR3 is TGTGCCTGGAGTCCTCAACAGGGGCCCATGAACACTGAAGCTTTCTTT. It translates to CAWSPQQGPMNTEAFF. Supplemented by reference TRBV30 and TRBJ1-1, the full variable domain reads SQTIHQWPATLVQPVGSPLSLECTVEGTSNPNLYWYRQAAGRGLQLLFYSVGIGQISSEVPQNLSASRPQDRQFILSSKKLLLSDSGFYLCAWSPQQGPMNTEAFFGQGTRLTVV.

This chain joins TRBV24-1 and TRBJ2-3, with 11 bases matching TRBD1. Germline trimming cut 5 bases from V and 0 bases from J; bases unmatched to any gene: 6. This CDR3 is built from 17 residues. Germline CDR1 reads KGHDR; CDR2 reads SFDVKD. This CDR3 is CATSVGTGGSSTDTQYF. CDR3 nucleotide sequence: TGTGCCACCAGTGTAGGGACAGGGGGGTCCAGCACAGATACGCAGTATTTT.

The V call is TRBV5-1, the J call TRBJ2-1; 7 bases map to TRBD1. Trimming cost V 4 bases and J 5 bases; bases outside gene matches: 12. The CDR3 is made up of 16 amino acids. Germline loops: CDR1 SGHRS, CDR2 YFSETQ. CDR3 in amino acids: CASSANTGTVHNEQFF. CDR3 coding DNA: TGCGCCAGCAGCGCAAACACCGGGACAGTGCACAATGAGCAGTTCTTC.

This clone has only one observation. V usage is TRBV9 and J usage is TRBJ1-4; D gene uncertain. The CDR3 covers 14 residues. V lost 4 bases, J lost 1 base, and 8 bases lay in between. Per germline, CDR1 SGDLS and CDR2 YYNGEE. CDR3 nucleotide sequence: TGTGCCAGCAGCCCATGGGGAACTAATGAAAAACTGTTTTTT. Its translation is CASSPWGTNEKLFF. The full variable domain, completed using reference TRBV9 and TRBJ1-4, is DSGVTQTPKHLITATGQRVTLRCSPRSGDLSVYWYQQSLDQGLQFLIQYYNGEERAKGNILERFSAQQFPDLHSELNLSSLELGDSALYFCASSPWGTNEKLFFGSGTQLSVL.

This clone came up once. The CDR3 sequence is CASSPRRGQGYNEQFF. In nucleotides, the CDR3 is TGTGCCAGCAGCCCCCGGAGGGGACAGGGGTACAATGAGCAGTTCTTC. V and J are TRBV11-2 and TRBJ2-1; TRBD1 matches at 10 bases. The V and J ends lost 5 bases and 4 bases, in that order; junction bases with no gene match: 8. This CDR3 is built from 16 residues. CDR1 and CDR2 from the germline V gene are SGHAT and FQNNGV.

This sequence joins TRBV12-3 or TRBV12-4 and TRBJ2-7; D gene unclear. The length of the CDR3 is 12 residues. V was cut by 2 bases and J by 7 bases, with 9 bases left in between. The DNA for the CDR3 is TGTGCCAGCAGTTTAAGGGCCCGGGAGCAGTACTTC. It specifies CASSLRAREQYF.

The CDR3 DNA sequence: TGTGCCAGTAGTATGGGACCGCCGAATGAGCAGTTCTTC. Translation gives CASSMGPPNEQFF. The rearrangement uses TRBV19 and TRBJ2-1, with D possibly called TRBD1 or TRBD2 (5 bases each). CDR3 length: 13 residues. Trimming shortened V by 3 bases and J by 7 bases, and 10 bases separated the two germline ends. Germline lookup yields CDR1 LNHDA and CDR2 SQIVND (reference sequence).

This clone showed up just once. The V and J genes are TRBV30 and TRBJ1-4; possible D gene TRBD1, 5 bases. Germline assignment: CDR1 GTSNPN and CDR2 SVGIG (reference sequence). The V gene lost 3 bases and the J gene lost 5 bases, with 13 bases spanning the gap. This CDR3 spans 14 amino acids. CDR3 sequence: CAWRARGGNEKLFF. CDR3 sequence (DNA): TGTGCCTGGAGGGCGAGGGGCGGGAATGAAAAACTGTTTTTT. Variable domain in full (rest from reference TRBV30 and TRBJ1-4): SQTIHQWPATLVQPVGSPLSLECTVEGTSNPNLYWYRQAAGRGLQLLFYSVGIGQISSEVPQNLSASRPQDRQFILSSKKLLLSDSGFYLCAWRARGGNEKLFFGSGTQLSVL.

The CDR3 sequence is CASSQATTGRIATYGYTF. The DNA for the CDR3 is TGTGCCAGCAGCCAAGCCACCACGGGACGGATCGCCACCTATGGCTACACCTTC. The J gene is TRBJ1-2, the V gene TRBV4-2; a weak D match, TRBD1 (5 bases). Trimming removed 1 base at V and 4 bases at J, with 22 bases between. Germline V CDR1 and CDR2: LGHNA, YNFKEQ. This CDR3 contains 18 residues.